The rows below give T cell receptor beta chains drawn from one sample of a study of blood T cell repertoires in COVID-19. Assay used: immunoSEQ multiplex PCR; TCRdb lists only in-frame clones, some missing. The repertoire holds hundreds of thousands of clones, with about 88% as singletons. The sequencing sample was made of PBMCs or T cells enriched from blood (not recorded which). The source of these receptors is a woman aged 50 to 65 who had recovered from COVID-19. CDR3s leave out the opening cysteine and the closing phenylalanine or tryptophan.

v_call cdr3_aa
TRBV3-1/TRBV3-2 ASSQVVRTDTQY
TRBV5-1 ASSSGQIRTYEQY
TRBV7-3 ASSPRLAGGFSEQF
TRBV4-3 ASSQDLGGVQPQH
TRBV7-8 ASSVTGLADSYNEQF
TRBV7-3 ASSPLRSSYNEQF
TRBV6-5 ASSPSGGGEKLF
TRBV9 ASSDGQGSYNEQF
TRBV6-2/TRBV6-3 ASSPAGVRTDTQY
TRBV11-2 ASSCGVAGCNQPQH
TRBV9 ASTPHGEANYGYT
TRBV10-3 AISKLAGASYEQY
TRBV28 ASSRYRNAEAF
TRBV5-5 ASSLAPSNQPQH
TRBV6-1 ASSEARGNTEAF
TRBV21-1 ASSKGTRGSYNSPLH
TRBV2 ASRGTGDTQY
TRBV14 ASSQGRQGRYEQY
TRBV6-2/TRBV6-3 ASSFRDEQY
TRBV24-1 ATSDPQTSGSETQY
TRBV6-4 ASSPRWSGLSGANVLT
TRBV6-5 ASSLGAENIQY
TRBV7-6 ASSLMAGPANTEAF
TRBV28 ASTIRGRELF
TRBV6-2/TRBV6-3 ASSKVRETATDTQY